Below, 30 T cell receptor beta chains from the same sample are listed, as sequenced in a study of T cell repertoires in cytomegalovirus infection. TCRdb itself ran the reads through MiXCR, one entry per CDR3 protein. The data contain 150,000 to 200,000 distinct CDR3 sequences, approximately 15% of them singletons. The sample consisted of PBMCs. The receptors were gathered from a human donor in good health (CMV status not recorded). Some clones in this sample may be carry-over from other donors' samples.

This clonotype has just a few counts. V is TRBV23-1 and J is TRBJ2-7; 7 positions agree with TRBD1. TRBV23-1 is flagged as an ORF with uncertain function. V lost 2 bases, J lost 6 bases, and 16 bases stayed unmatched. This CDR3 spans 17 amino acids. The CDR3: CASSQTPRDRESFEQYF. The CDR3 DNA reads as TGCGCCAGCAGTCAAACGCCCCGCGACAGGGAAAGTTTCGAGCAGTACTTC.

This chain's CDR3 is CASSKQGGDTEAFF. DNA for the CDR3: TGCGCCAGCAGCAAACAGGGAGGAGACACTGAAGCTTTCTTT. This sequence joins TRBV5-1 and TRBJ1-1; tentatively, D is TRBD1 (6 bases). The CDR3 spans 14 residues. V lost 4 bases and J 3 bases, leaving 13 bases between the germline ends. Per germline, CDR1 SGHRS and CDR2 YFSETQ.

The chain couples TRBV20-1 to TRBJ1-6; a possible D gene is TRBD1 (5 bases). In germline, CDR1 is DFQATT, CDR2 SNEGSKA (reference sequence). Trimming cost V 6 bases and J 7 bases, with 13 bases left between them. The CDR3 is made up of 13 amino acids. CDR3 loop: CSALTGANSPLHF. DNA of the CDR3: TGCAGTGCCCTTACCGGGGCCAATTCACCCCTCCACTTT.

This clonotype has more than one count but fewer than ten. V usage is TRBV7-2 and J usage is TRBJ2-7; D is unclear. Trimming took off 6 bases at V and 0 bases at J, with 12 bases between the two ends. Germline-derived CDR1 and CDR2 are SGHTA and FQGNSA. There are 14 residues in the CDR3. The DNA of the CDR3 is TGTGCCAGCAGTCACCCCACTAACTCCTACGAGCAGTACTTC. It is translated as CASSHPTNSYEQYF.

The CDR3 DNA sequence: TGTGCCAGCAGTTCAGACCAGGGGGCCCAGTACTTC. Translation gives CASSSDQGAQYF. This sequence joins TRBV2 and TRBJ2-5; 7 bases are shared with TRBD1. The CDR3 sequence is 12 residues long. Losses at the gene ends were 5 bases for V and 9 bases for J; bases not matched to a gene: 6. From germline, CDR1 is SNHLY and CDR2 FYNNEI.

This rearrangement joins TRBV14 to TRBJ2-1; D unclear. CDR1 and CDR2 from the germline V gene are SGHDN and FVKESK. This CDR3 comprises 13 residues. Trimming shortened V by 5 bases and J by 6 bases, and 11 bases separated the two germline ends. The CDR3 bases are TGTGCCAGCAGCAAGCCCCCCGGCAATGAGCAGTTCTTC. This gives the protein CASSKPPGNEQFF.

This clonotype was counted a few times. The chain has TRBV25-1 and TRBJ1-3; D call uncertain. In germline, CDR1 is MGHDK, CDR2 SYGVNS. The length of the CDR3 is 12 residues. Trimming took 6 bases from V and 5 from J, leaving 8 bases between them. In DNA, the CDR3 is TGTGCCAGCAGGGAGCGAAGAAACACCATATATTTT. It translates to CASRERRNTIYF.

V usage is TRBV15 and J usage is TRBJ2-3; D unclear. Trimming took 0 bases from V and 2 from J, leaving 6 bases between them. The CDR3 loop spans 14 amino acids. Germline values: CDR1 LNHNV, CDR2 YYDKDF (reference sequence). The DNA of the CDR3 is TGTGCCACCAGCAGAGATGCCCTCACAGATACGCAGTATTTT. It codes for CATSRDALTDTQYF.

In its sample, this clonotype was seen many times. This rearrangement joins TRBV6-5 to TRBJ2-2; D ambiguous. There are 15 residues in the CDR3. CDR1 is MNHEY, CDR2 SVGAGI, per germline. V lost 6 bases to trimming and J lost 5 bases, with 16 bases between them. CDR3 residues: CASRDRWSFTGELFF. In DNA form, the CDR3 reads TGTGCCAGCAGAGACCGGTGGTCTTTTACCGGGGAGCTGTTTTTT.

This clonotype was counted ten times or more. CDR3 loop: CATQRQGMNTEAFF. CDR3 DNA sequence: TGTGCCACCCAAAGACAGGGGATGAACACTGAAGCTTTCTTT. This chain connects TRBV27 to TRBJ1-1, with 8 bases fitting TRBD1. The CDR3 sequence is 14 residues long. V lost 10 bases and J lost 0; bases outside the gene matches: 7. The V gene's germline CDR1 is MNHEY and CDR2 SMNVEV (reference sequence).

The chain recombines TRBV20-1 with TRBJ2-7, with 10 bases that match TRBD1. V trimming: 6 bases; J trimming: 5 bases; junction bases outside the gene matches: 7. Germline values: CDR1 DFQATT, CDR2 SNEGSKA (reference sequence). This CDR3 has 13 amino acids. This chain's CDR3 is CSAATGGGDEQYF. The CDR3 DNA sequence: TGCAGTGCCGCGACAGGGGGCGGAGACGAGCAGTACTTC.

This clonotype turned up a few times. The chain uses TRBV29-1 and TRBJ1-1; D unresolved. The germline V gene encodes CDR1 SQVTM and CDR2 ANQGSEA. The length of the CDR3 is 12 residues. V shed 6 bases and J shed 2 bases, with 10 bases lying between them. The CDR3 DNA follows: TGCAGCGTAATCCCAAGTAACACTGAAGCTTTCTTT. Residues: CSVIPSNTEAFF. Full variable domain (rest looked up from reference TRBV29-1 and TRBJ1-1): SAVISQKPSRDICQRGTSLTIQCQVDSQVTMMFWYRQQPGQSLTLIATANQGSEATYESGFVIDKFPISRPNLTFSTLTVSNMSPEDSSIYLCSVIPSNTEAFFGQGTRLTVV.

This clonotype appeared many times. The CDR3, as DNA: TGTGCCAGCAGTTATCCGGGAGACACAGATACGCAGTATTTT. It specifies CASSYPGDTDTQYF. The chain employs TRBV7-8 and TRBJ2-3, with D maybe TRBD2 (6 bases). The length of the CDR3 is 14 residues. V gave up 6 bases and J gave up 2 bases, with 12 bases separating them. The germline V gene has CDR1 SGHVS and CDR2 FQNEAQ.

This clonotype came up many times. The rearrangement links TRBV7-9 to TRBJ1-5; 8 nucleotides agree with TRBD1. Germline trimming cut 4 bases from V and 2 bases from J; bases unmatched to any gene: 16. The germline gives CDR1 SEHNR, CDR2 FQNEAQ (reference sequence). The CDR3 is made up of 19 amino acids. The CDR3 region is CASSSAGTGPLLGNQPQHF. The CDR3 DNA sequence: TGTGCCAGCAGCTCGGCCGGGACAGGTCCCCTATTAGGCAATCAGCCCCAGCATTTT.

The chain couples TRBV6-2 or TRBV6-3 to TRBJ1-1; D not certain. CDR3 length: 14 amino acids. V lost 7 bases, J lost 0 bases, and 12 bases lay in between. The germline CDR1 and CDR2 sequences are MNHEY and SVGEGT. CDR3 amino acids: CASTPWTMNTEAFF. In nucleotides, the CDR3 is TGTGCCAGCACTCCCTGGACCATGAACACTGAAGCTTTCTTT.

This clonotype appeared a few times. The rearrangement uses TRBV15 and TRBJ2-1; TRBD2 matches 9 bases. CDR1 is LNHNV and CDR2 is YYDKDF in the germline V gene (reference sequence). This CDR3 spans 14 amino acids. The V segment lost 6 bases and the J segment 4 bases; nucleotides outside the gene matches: 4. For the CDR3, the DNA is TGTGCCACCAGGCCTAGCGGGGAGTACAATGAGCAGTTCTTC. Translating it yields CATRPSGEYNEQFF.

The V call is TRBV19, the J call TRBJ2-7, with TRBD2 matching 11 bases. CDR3 length: 16 amino acids. Germline V gene sequence: CDR1 LNHDA, CDR2 SQIVND (reference sequence). The trim removed 5 bases at V and 0 bases at J, leaving 6 bases unmatched. CDR3 protein: CASSAGLAVPSYEQYF. The CDR3 DNA follows: TGTGCCAGTAGTGCGGGACTAGCGGTCCCCTCCTACGAGCAGTACTTC.

The J gene is TRBJ1-1, the V gene TRBV27; TRBD1 might be the D (6 bases). The CDR3 extends over 15 amino acids. The V gene lost 5 bases and the J gene lost 5 bases, with 18 bases spanning the gap. Germline CDR1 is MNHEY and CDR2 is SMNVEV (reference sequence). In DNA form, the CDR3 reads TGTGCCAGCAGTCTACAACAGGGCAGGGAAACTGAAGCTTTCTTT. It is translated as CASSLQQGRETEAFF.

Ten or more counts support this clonotype. The rearrangement uses TRBV7-3 and TRBJ2-1, with D unresolved. CDR1 is SGHTA, CDR2 FQGTGA, per germline. V gave up 0 bases and J gave up 7 bases, with 4 bases separating them. The CDR3 is made up of 12 amino acids. CDR3 nucleotides: TGTGCCAGCAGCTTAACGGGGAATGAGCAGTTCTTC. It specifies CASSLTGNEQFF.

This clonotype showed up just a few times. The V gene is TRBV28, the J gene TRBJ1-4, with D possibly matching TRBD1 (6 bases). CDR1 is MDHEN, CDR2 SYDVKM, per germline. The CDR3 has 15 amino acids. Between the trimmed V and J ends, which lost 7 bases and 6 bases, there was a span of 18 bases. This CDR3 reads CASNTGGAGDEKLFF. The CDR3 DNA follows: TGTGCCAGCAACACCGGTGGGGCAGGGGATGAAAAACTGTTTTTT.

For this clonotype: A much larger clone sits a single nucleotide away, making a read error possible. V and J are TRBV5-5 and TRBJ2-3; 7 bases map to TRBD1. Germline CDR1 and CDR2: SGHKS and YYEKEE (reference sequence). The CDR3 contains 16 residues. The V and J ends lost 4 bases and 4 bases, in that order; junction bases with no gene match: 12. The CDR3 sequence is CASSPSRQGGADTQYF. CDR3 nucleotides: TGTGCCAGCAGCCCAAGCCGACAGGGCGGCGCAGATACGCAGTATTTT.

The rearrangement links TRBV11-2 to TRBJ1-6; unclear D gene. V lost 3 bases and J 8 bases, leaving 8 bases between the germline ends. The germline gives CDR1 SGHAT, CDR2 FQNNGV. The CDR3 totals 13 residues. CDR3 region: CASSFSVDSPLHF. CDR3 nucleotides: TGTGCCAGCAGCTTTTCGGTCGATTCACCCCTCCACTTT.

The genes are TRBV20-1 and TRBJ2-7, with D unclear. This CDR3 region has 12 residues. The germline V and J ends were trimmed by 2 bases and 4 bases, with 9 bases remaining between them. CDR1 is DFQATT, CDR2 SNEGSKA, per germline (reference sequence). The CDR3 region has the DNA TGCAGTGCTAGACCTCTCGGATACGAGCAGTACTTC. Its translation: CSARPLGYEQYF.

This clonotype was detected a few times. The J gene is TRBJ1-4, the V gene TRBV29-1, with D unresolved. Per germline, CDR1 SQVTM and CDR2 ANQGSEA. The CDR3 length is 13 residues. V was shortened by 4 bases and J by 0 bases, with 6 bases between the two germline ends. The CDR3 here is CSVGSATNEKLFF. As DNA, the CDR3 is TGCAGCGTTGGCAGTGCAACTAATGAAAAACTGTTTTTT.

This clonotype was recorded only once. The rearrangement uses TRBV20-1 and TRBJ1-1; D gene uncertain. CDR1 and CDR2 from the germline V gene are DFQATT and SNEGSKA (reference sequence). V lost 2 bases and J 7 bases, leaving 8 bases between the germline ends. The CDR3 is 11 amino acids. The CDR3 DNA sequence: TGCAGTGCTAGAAGTGGCGGTGAAGCTTTCTTT. This encodes CSARSGGEAFF.

V and J are TRBV28 and TRBJ2-7; weak D call: TRBD1 (6 bases). V was cut by 6 bases and J by 0 bases, with 12 bases left in between. The CDR3 sequence is 14 residues long. Germline CDR1 MDHEN, CDR2 SYDVKM. CDR3 region: CASSSGQSSYEQYF. The CDR3 DNA reads TGTGCCAGCAGCTCGGGACAATCCTCCTACGAGCAGTACTTC.

This chain uses TRBV29-1 with TRBJ1-2; D possibly corresponds to TRBD1 (6 bases). The CDR3 totals 14 residues. V gave up 0 bases and J gave up 7 bases, with 15 bases separating them. The germline V gene encodes CDR1 SQVTM and CDR2 ANQGSEA. This CDR3 is CSVEESRGASGYTF. The DNA of the CDR3 is TGCAGCGTTGAAGAGTCACGGGGGGCGAGTGGCTACACCTTC.

This chain uses TRBV28 with TRBJ2-1; 9 nucleotides line up with TRBD2. V lost 4 bases and J lost 0; bases outside the gene matches: 4. The V gene's germline CDR1 is MDHEN and CDR2 SYDVKM. CDR3 size: 16 residues. This chain's CDR3 is CASSWTSVSSYNEQFF. DNA of the CDR3: TGTGCCAGCAGTTGGACTAGCGTTAGCTCCTACAATGAGCAGTTCTTC.

The V call is TRBV25-1, the J call TRBJ1-1; D may be TRBD1 (5 bases). Trimming shortened V by 5 bases and J by 1 base, and 17 bases separated the two germline ends. This CDR3 is 16 amino acids long. Germline-derived CDR1 and CDR2 are MGHDK and SYGVNS. The CDR3 coding sequence is TGTGCCAGCAGTCCTGTGGGGCTCGATTCGAACACTGAAGCTTTCTTT. Its translation is CASSPVGLDSNTEAFF.

Only a few counts were recorded for this clonotype. This chain uses TRBV2 with TRBJ2-2; D is possibly TRBD1 or TRBD2 (5 bases each). The CDR3 is 13 amino acids. The germline CDR1 and CDR2 sequences are SNHLY and FYNNEI. The V and J ends lost 7 bases and 4 bases respectively, with 10 bases between them. The CDR3 region is CASIRGGTGELFF. The CDR3 DNA reads as TGTGCCAGCATTCGTGGGGGCACCGGGGAGCTGTTTTTT.